This entry lists 3 T cell receptor beta chains sequenced from one sample in a study of blood T cell repertoires in COVID-19. Data came from immunoSEQ multiplex PCR; TCRdb stores just in-frame clones and leaves some out. The data contain about 190,000 clones, over 80% of them singletons. Material: peripheral blood. These receptors were collected from a middle-aged woman with acute or convalescent COVID-19.

This clone was counted a few times. The rearrangement joins TRBV19 to TRBJ2-7, with 9 bases fitting TRBD1. V dropped 5 bases and J dropped 3; count of bases not matched to a gene: 2. Germline assignment: CDR1 LNHDA and CDR2 SQIVND (reference sequence). This CDR3 is built from 13 residues. The chain's CDR3 is CASSLTGGYEQYF. CDR3 in DNA: TGTGCCAGTAGTTTGACAGGGGGCTACGAGCAGTACTTC.

This chain joins TRBV7-9 and TRBJ2-3; 7 bases map to TRBD1. The CDR3 is 19 residues long. Germline V gene lookup returns CDR1 SEHNR and CDR2 FQNEAQ (reference sequence). Losses at the gene ends were 2 bases for V and 0 bases for J; bases not matched to a gene: 14. The CDR3 DNA is TGTGCCAGCAGCTTACCCAACCAAAGGGACAGTGAGAGCACAGATACGCAGTATTTT. This sequence encodes CASSLPNQRDSESTDTQYF.

The gene calls are TRBV28 and TRBJ1-1, with D unresolved. The CDR3 is 15 amino acids. The V end was cut by 5 bases, the J end by 2 bases, with 15 bases between. CDR1 and CDR2 (germline): MDHEN, SYDVKM. The CDR3 protein is CASSPRGGGNTEAFF. The CDR3 DNA reads TGTGCCAGCAGTCCGCGAGGAGGAGGCAACACTGAAGCTTTCTTT.